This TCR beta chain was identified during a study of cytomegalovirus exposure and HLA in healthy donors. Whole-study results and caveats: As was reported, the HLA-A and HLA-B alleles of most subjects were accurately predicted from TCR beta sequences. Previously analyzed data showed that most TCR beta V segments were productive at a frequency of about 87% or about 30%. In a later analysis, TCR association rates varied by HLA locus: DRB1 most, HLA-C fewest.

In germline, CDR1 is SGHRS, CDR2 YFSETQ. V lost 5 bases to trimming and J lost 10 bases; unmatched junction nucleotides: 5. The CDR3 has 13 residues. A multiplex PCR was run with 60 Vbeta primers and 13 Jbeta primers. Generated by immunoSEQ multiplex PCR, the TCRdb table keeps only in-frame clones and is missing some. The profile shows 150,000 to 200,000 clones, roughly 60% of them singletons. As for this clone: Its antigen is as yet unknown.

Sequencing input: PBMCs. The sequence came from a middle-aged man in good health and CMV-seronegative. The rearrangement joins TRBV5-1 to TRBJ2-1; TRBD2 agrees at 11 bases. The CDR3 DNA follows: TGCGCCAGCAGACTAGCGGGAGTAGGGGAGCAGTTCTTC. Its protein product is CASRLAGVGEQFF.